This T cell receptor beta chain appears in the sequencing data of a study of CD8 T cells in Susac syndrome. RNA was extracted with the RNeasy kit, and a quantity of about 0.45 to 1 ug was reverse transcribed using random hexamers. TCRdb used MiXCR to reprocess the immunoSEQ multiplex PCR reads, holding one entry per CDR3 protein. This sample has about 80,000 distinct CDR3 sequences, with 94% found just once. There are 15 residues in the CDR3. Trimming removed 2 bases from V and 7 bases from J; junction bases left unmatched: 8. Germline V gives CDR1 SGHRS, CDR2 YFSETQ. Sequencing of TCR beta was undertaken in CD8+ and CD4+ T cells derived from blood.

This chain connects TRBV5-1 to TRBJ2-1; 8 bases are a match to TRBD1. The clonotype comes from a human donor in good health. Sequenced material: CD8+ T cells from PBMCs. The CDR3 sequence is CASSFTGQGLNEQFF. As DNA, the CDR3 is TGCGCCAGCAGCTTTACAGGACAGGGACTGAATGAGCAGTTCTTC.